Following are 22 T cell receptor beta chains from one sample sequenced in a study of response to subunit inactivated influenza vaccine. TCRdb re-called the RT-PCR reads through MiXCR, storing one row per CDR3 protein. The sample consists of more than 550,000 distinct CDR3 sequences, approximately 10% of them appearing once. This sample was shared with a second study, whose subject was T cells expressing NK-cell markers. That source adds: UMI-tagged 5'RACE template switching yielded the TCR beta cDNA.

Sequences were derived from PBMCs from blood, sampled on the day of vaccination. The receptor set was obtained from a man over 45 who received an inactivated influenza vaccine.

The chain joins TRBV12-3 or TRBV12-4 to TRBJ2-1; TRBD2 aligns across 7 bases. The trim removed 5 bases at V and 7 bases at J, leaving 8 bases unmatched. This CDR3 spans 14 amino acids. The CDR3 reads CASSPSGLWNEQFF. The CDR3 coding sequence is TGTGCCAGCAGTCCTAGCGGACTGTGGAATGAGCAGTTCTTC.

J is TRBJ2-7 and V is TRBV14; no firm D call. The CDR3 covers 13 residues. The V end lost 2 bases, the J end lost 6 bases, and 11 bases lay between the germline ends. Looked up from germline, CDR1 is SGHDN and CDR2 is FVKESK. As DNA, the CDR3 is TGTGCCAGCAGCCAAATAAGACAAAGCGAGCAGTACTTC. Its translation is CASSQIRQSEQYF.

The V gene is TRBV12-3 or TRBV12-4, the J gene TRBJ2-3; TRBD2 might be the D (5 bases). The CDR3 length is 12 residues. V gave up 6 bases and J gave up 8 bases, with 12 bases separating them. The CDR3 is CASSPSGRTQYF. The CDR3 DNA follows: TGTGCCAGCAGCCCCAGCGGCCGTACGCAGTATTTT.

The chain employs TRBV20-1 and TRBJ2-7; D not resolved. CDR1 is DFQATT, CDR2 SNEGSKA, per germline (reference sequence). V was clipped by 2 bases and J by 2 bases, with 4 bases between them. The CDR3 contains 11 residues. CDR3 protein: CSARLAYEQYF. In DNA, the CDR3 is TGCAGTGCTAGACTAGCCTACGAGCAGTACTTC.

This clonotype has just a few counts. This sequence joins TRBV11-2 and TRBJ2-5; TRBD1 matches 7 bases. Germline-derived CDR1 and CDR2 are SGHAT and FQNNGV. The V gene end was trimmed by 0 bases and the J gene end by 7 bases; junction bases not matched to a gene: 5. CDR3 length: 14 amino acids. The CDR3 spells CASSLERQGGTQYF. CDR3 DNA sequence: TGTGCCAGCAGCTTAGAGAGACAGGGCGGGACCCAGTACTTC. Full variable domain (outside the CDR3, taken from reference TRBV11-2 and TRBJ2-5): EAGVAQSPRYKIIEKRQSVAFWCNPISGHATLYWYQQILGQGPKLLIQFQNNGVVDDSQLPKDRFSAERLKGVDSTLKIQPAKLEDSAVYLCASSLERQGGTQYFGPGTRLLVL.

The genes are TRBV4-3 and TRBJ2-5; TRBD1 agrees at 7 bases. Germline V gene lookup returns CDR1 LGHNA and CDR2 YSLEER. The CDR3 runs to 17 residues. Trimming cost V 0 bases and J 2 bases; bases outside gene matches: 9. The CDR3 region has the DNA TGCGCCAGCAGCCAAGATGCACGGACAGGACTGCAAGAGACCCAGTACTTC. Translating it yields CASSQDARTGLQETQYF.

This chain links TRBV5-1 with TRBJ2-7; TRBD1 matches 7 bases. The junction had 15 bases not matched to a gene; V was cut back by 4 bases and J by 5 bases. The CDR3 covers 16 residues. Germline V CDR1 and CDR2: SGHRS, YFSETQ. The CDR3 loop reads CASSLSPTGWTHEQYF. The CDR3 coding sequence is TGCGCCAGCAGCCTAAGCCCGACAGGGTGGACCCACGAGCAGTACTTC.

This clonotype was counted a few times. This chain joins TRBV20-1 and TRBJ2-7; possible D gene TRBD1, 6 bases. The CDR3 has 13 residues. The V end lost 7 bases, the J end lost 3 bases, and 16 bases lay between the germline ends. CDR1 and CDR2 from the germline V gene are DFQATT and SNEGSKA (reference sequence). The CDR3 region has the DNA TGCAGTGGGGATCCAACAGGGAGCTACGAGCAGTACTTC. This codes for CSGDPTGSYEQYF.

The chain carries TRBV11-2 and TRBJ2-5; a possible D gene is TRBD1 (5 bases). Germline CDR1 reads SGHAT; CDR2 reads FQNNGV. The CDR3 sequence is 18 residues long. Trimming took 5 bases from V and 4 from J, leaving 26 bases between them. This CDR3 is CASSRQLNSPLVRETQYF. The CDR3 DNA follows: TGTGCCAGCAGCCGACAGCTTAACTCCCCCCTAGTGAGAGAGACCCAGTACTTC.

This clonotype was counted only a few times. The CDR3 region has the DNA TGTGCCACCAGTGATGGAGCGGTGAACCGCTATGGCTACACCTTC. Protein product: CATSDGAVNRYGYTF. The chain is built from TRBV24-1 and TRBJ1-2, with D uncertain. The CDR3 sequence is 15 residues long. Trimming took off 3 bases at V and 4 bases at J, with 14 bases between the two ends. In germline, CDR1 is KGHDR, CDR2 SFDVKD.

The rearrangement joins TRBV12-3 or TRBV12-4 to TRBJ2-3, with D tentatively TRBD2 (7 bases). V lost 6 bases, J lost 9 bases, and 16 bases lay in between. The CDR3 has 13 residues. The CDR3 DNA follows: TGTGCCAGCAGGGGGGGGCCCCCGGGGACGCAGTATTTT. Translating it yields CASRGGPPGTQYF.

This clonotype has at least ten counts. The chain recombines TRBV6-5 with TRBJ2-1, with TRBD2 matching 7 bases. The CDR3 is 16 amino acids. Germline V gene lookup returns CDR1 MNHEY and CDR2 SVGAGI. V was clipped by 2 bases and J by 8 bases; unmatched bases: 12. CDR3: CASSYGPGGSLDEQFF. The CDR3 DNA follows: TGTGCCAGCAGTTACGGTCCTGGCGGGAGTCTCGATGAGCAGTTCTTC.

This clonotype was seen a handful of times. The CDR3 DNA reads TGTGCCAGCTCACTTTCAGTCTCTGGGGCCAACGTCCTGACTTTC. Its protein product is CASSLSVSGANVLTF. The chain couples TRBV18 to TRBJ2-6, with unresolved D. Trimming removed 4 bases at V and 0 bases at J, with 7 bases between. The CDR3 is made up of 15 amino acids. From germline, CDR1 is KGHSH and CDR2 LQKENI.

This clonotype has a handful of counts. The chain carries TRBV5-1 and TRBJ2-1; 8 bases line up with TRBD2. The CDR3 length is 15 residues. V gave up 6 bases and J gave up 10 bases; unmatched junction bases: 15. The germline CDR1 and CDR2 sequences are SGHRS and YFSETQ. The CDR3 nucleotides are TGCGCCAGCACCGCAGGGGCGGGGGGCCCAAGGGAGCAGTTCTTC. Translation gives CASTAGAGGPREQFF. The variable domain in full, with the rest retrieved from reference TRBV5-1 and TRBJ2-1, is KAGVTQTPRYLIKTRGQQVTLSCSPISGHRSVSWYQQTPGQGLQFLFEYFSETQRNKGNFPGRFSGRQFSNSRSEMNVSTLELGDSALYLCASTAGAGGPREQFFGPGTRLTVL.

This clonotype was observed at least ten times. The chain combines TRBV5-6 with TRBJ2-2; D tentatively fits TRBD1 or TRBD2 (5 bases each). The CDR3 has 14 residues. Per germline, CDR1 SGHDT and CDR2 YYEEEE. V was clipped by 4 bases and J by 2 bases, with 9 bases between them. The DNA of the CDR3 is TGTGCCAGCAGCCAGGGAGTTAACACCGGGGAGCTGTTTTTT. Encoded protein: CASSQGVNTGELFF.

This sequence joins TRBV15 and TRBJ2-1; 7 bases match TRBD1. CDR1 LNHNV and CDR2 YYDKDF come from the germline V gene (reference sequence). J was trimmed by 6 bases and V by 0 bases; bases with no gene match: 23. The CDR3 spans 21 residues. The CDR3 DNA sequence: TGTGCCACCAGCAGAGATGCTTGGCCAGATCCTAATGGCCACAGGGGCAATGAGCAGTTCTTC. Encoded protein: CATSRDAWPDPNGHRGNEQFF. The whole variable domain, remainder taken from reference TRBV15 and TRBJ2-1, is DAMVIQNPRYQVTQFGKPVTLSCSQTLNHNVMYWYQQKSSQAPKLLFHYYDKDFNNEADTPDNFQSRRPNTSFCFLDIRSPGLGDTAMYLCATSRDAWPDPNGHRGNEQFFGPGTRLTVL.

The CDR3, as DNA: TGCGCCAGCAGCCACGAGTCGGGGCAGGGAGACTATGGCTACACCTTC. It codes for CASSHESGQGDYGYTF. This chain uses TRBV5-1 with TRBJ1-2, with D possibly TRBD1 on 5 matching bases. The CDR3 loop spans 16 amino acids. Germline-derived CDR1 and CDR2 are SGHRS and YFSETQ. V lost 4 bases, J lost 3 bases, and 19 bases lay in between.

This clonotype was detected a few times. The chain uses TRBV15 and TRBJ1-5, with D hard to call. The V gene lost 0 bases and the J gene lost 3 bases, with 15 bases spanning the gap. Germline loops: CDR1 LNHNV, CDR2 YYDKDF (reference sequence). This CDR3 has 17 residues. CDR3 protein: CATSRDLPTRDNQPQHF. The CDR3 DNA reads TGTGCCACCAGCAGAGATCTCCCGACTAGGGACAATCAGCCCCAGCATTTT.

The V gene is TRBV12-3 or TRBV12-4, the J gene TRBJ1-5; D is ambiguous. The V gene lost 3 bases and the J gene lost 7 bases, with 10 bases spanning the gap. The CDR3 contains 13 residues. CDR3 residues: CASSFKFGQPQHF. The CDR3 DNA follows: TGTGCCAGCAGTTTTAAGTTCGGACAGCCCCAGCATTTT.

This clonotype has just one count. V and J are TRBV4-1 and TRBJ2-7; D perhaps matches TRBD1 (5 bases). The CDR3 covers 15 residues. Germline values: CDR1 MGHRA, CDR2 YSYEKL. The V gene lost 4 bases and the J gene lost 4 bases, with 17 bases spanning the gap. CDR3 DNA sequence: TGCGCCAGCAGCCCGCCCCCTTCTACAGGTTACGAGCAGTACTTC. As protein: CASSPPPSTGYEQYF.

The V call is TRBV24-1, the J call TRBJ2-3; D possibly matches TRBD1 or TRBD2 (5 bases each). Trimming removed 3 bases from V and 2 bases from J, with 14 bases in between. The CDR3 consists of 16 residues. The germline gives CDR1 KGHDR, CDR2 SFDVKD. CDR3 amino acids: CATSDVRDGNTDTQYF. CDR3 sequence (DNA): TGTGCCACCAGTGATGTCCGGGACGGAAACACAGATACGCAGTATTTT.

This clonotype was counted ten times or more. This sequence joins TRBV27 and TRBJ2-4; D gene uncertain. The ends were cut back, 3 bases at V and 4 bases at J, with 10 bases in the middle. The CDR3 sequence is 14 residues long. Germline V gene sequence: CDR1 MNHEY, CDR2 SMNVEV (reference sequence). The DNA for the CDR3 is TGTGCCAGCAGTTTTTTGGGAACGAAAAACATTCAGTACTTC. It encodes CASSFLGTKNIQYF.